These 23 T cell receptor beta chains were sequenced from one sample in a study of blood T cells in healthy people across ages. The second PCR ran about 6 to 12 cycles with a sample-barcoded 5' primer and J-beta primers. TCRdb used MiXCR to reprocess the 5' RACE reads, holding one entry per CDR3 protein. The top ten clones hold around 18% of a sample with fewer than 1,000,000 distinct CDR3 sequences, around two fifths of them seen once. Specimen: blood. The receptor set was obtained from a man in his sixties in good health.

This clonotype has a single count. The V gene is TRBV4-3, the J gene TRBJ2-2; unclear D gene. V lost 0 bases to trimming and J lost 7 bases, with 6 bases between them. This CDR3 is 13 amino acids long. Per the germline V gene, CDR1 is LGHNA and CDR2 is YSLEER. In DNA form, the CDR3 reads TGCGCCAGCAGCCAAGAGGCTAGCGGGGAGCTGTTTTTT. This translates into CASSQEASGELFF.

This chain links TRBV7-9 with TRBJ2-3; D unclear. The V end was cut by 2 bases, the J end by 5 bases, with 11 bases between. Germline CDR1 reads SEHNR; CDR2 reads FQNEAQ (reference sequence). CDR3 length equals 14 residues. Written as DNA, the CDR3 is TGTGCCAGCAGCTTATCCGGACCAGGAGATACGCAGTATTTT. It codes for CASSLSGPGDTQYF.

CDR3: CSARGDRVAYEQYF. The DNA of the CDR3 is TGCAGTGCTAGAGGGGACAGGGTCGCCTACGAGCAGTACTTC. J is TRBJ2-7 and V is TRBV20-1, with 9 bases lining up with TRBD1. The CDR3 sequence is 14 residues long. V shed 1 base and J 2 bases; nucleotides not matched to a gene: 3. Germline-derived CDR1 and CDR2 are DFQATT and SNEGSKA (reference sequence).

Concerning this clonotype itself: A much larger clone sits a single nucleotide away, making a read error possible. This CDR3 is CSAETGGGISEQYF. As DNA, the CDR3 is TGCAGCGCCGAAACAGGGGGCGGAATCAGCGAGCAGTACTTC. The chain employs TRBV29-1 and TRBJ2-7; the match to TRBD1 covers 9 bases. The germline gives CDR1 SQVTM, CDR2 ANQGSEA. The CDR3 contains 14 residues. With V trimmed by 7 bases and J by 6 bases, 13 bases remained unmatched.

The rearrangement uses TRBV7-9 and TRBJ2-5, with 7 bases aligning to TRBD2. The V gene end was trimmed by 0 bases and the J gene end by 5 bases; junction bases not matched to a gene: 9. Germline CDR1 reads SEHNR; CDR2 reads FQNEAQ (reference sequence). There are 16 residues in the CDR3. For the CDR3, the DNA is TGTGCCAGCAGCTTAGCGGCTAGCGGACCGGGGGAGACCCAGTACTTC. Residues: CASSLAASGPGETQYF.

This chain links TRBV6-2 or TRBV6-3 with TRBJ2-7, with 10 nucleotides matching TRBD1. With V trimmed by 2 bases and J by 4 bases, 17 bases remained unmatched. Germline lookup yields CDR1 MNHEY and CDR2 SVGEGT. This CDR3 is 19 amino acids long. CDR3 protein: CASSYGGSGTGEGIYEQYF. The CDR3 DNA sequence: TGTGCCAGCAGTTACGGCGGCTCCGGGACAGGGGAGGGCATATACGAGCAGTACTTC.

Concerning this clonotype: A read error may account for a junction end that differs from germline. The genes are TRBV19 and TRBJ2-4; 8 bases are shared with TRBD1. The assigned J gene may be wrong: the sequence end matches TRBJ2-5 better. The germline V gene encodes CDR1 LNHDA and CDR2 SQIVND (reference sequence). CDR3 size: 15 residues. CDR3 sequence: CAGSTWTGISETQYF. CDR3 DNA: TGTGCCGGTAGTACCTGGACAGGGATATCGGAGACCCAGTACTTC.

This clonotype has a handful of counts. CDR3 coding DNA: TGCGCCAGCAGCTTGTTGACTAGCGGGGGAGGGGAGACCCAGTACTTC. Residues: CASSLLTSGGGETQYF. The V and J genes are TRBV5-1 and TRBJ2-7; 12 nucleotides agree with TRBD2. The DNA end is a closer match to TRBJ2-5, so the J assignment may be wrong. Germline CDR1 reads SGHRS; CDR2 reads YFSETQ. The CDR3 runs 16 residues.

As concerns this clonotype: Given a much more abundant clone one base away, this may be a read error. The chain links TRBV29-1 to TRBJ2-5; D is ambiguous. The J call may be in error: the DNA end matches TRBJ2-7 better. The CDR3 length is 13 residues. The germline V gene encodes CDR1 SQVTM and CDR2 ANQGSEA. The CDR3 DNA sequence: TGCAGCGTTGTGTCAGCCCCGGTCTACGAGCAGTACTTC. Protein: CSVVSAPVYEQYF.

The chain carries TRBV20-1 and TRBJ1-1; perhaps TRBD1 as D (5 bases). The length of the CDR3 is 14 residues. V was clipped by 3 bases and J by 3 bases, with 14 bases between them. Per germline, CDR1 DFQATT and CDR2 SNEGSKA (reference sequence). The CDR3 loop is CSASGSGGDTEAFF. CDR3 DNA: TGCAGTGCTAGTGGGAGTGGAGGGGACACTGAAGCTTTCTTT.

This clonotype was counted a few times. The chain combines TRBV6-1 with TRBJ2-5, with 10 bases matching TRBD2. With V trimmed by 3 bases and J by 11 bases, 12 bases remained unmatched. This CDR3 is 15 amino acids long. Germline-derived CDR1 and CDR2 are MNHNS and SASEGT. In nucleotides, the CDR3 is TGTGCCAGCAGTGATGGACTAGCGGAGTACAATGAGCAGTACTTC. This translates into CASSDGLAEYNEQYF.

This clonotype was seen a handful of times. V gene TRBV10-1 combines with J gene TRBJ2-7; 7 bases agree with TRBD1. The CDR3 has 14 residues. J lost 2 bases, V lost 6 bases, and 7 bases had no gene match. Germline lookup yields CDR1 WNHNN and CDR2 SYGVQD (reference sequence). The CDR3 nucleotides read TGCGCCAGCAGCCGAGGACAGGTCCCCTACGAGCAGTACTTC. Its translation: CASSRGQVPYEQYF.

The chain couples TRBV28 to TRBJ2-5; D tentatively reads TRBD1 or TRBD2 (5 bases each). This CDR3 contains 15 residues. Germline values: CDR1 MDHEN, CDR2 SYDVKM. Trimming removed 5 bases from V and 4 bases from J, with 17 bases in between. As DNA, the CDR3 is TGTGCCAGCAGTCACCCCCGGGACGCCGGAGAGACCCAGTACTTC. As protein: CASSHPRDAGETQYF.

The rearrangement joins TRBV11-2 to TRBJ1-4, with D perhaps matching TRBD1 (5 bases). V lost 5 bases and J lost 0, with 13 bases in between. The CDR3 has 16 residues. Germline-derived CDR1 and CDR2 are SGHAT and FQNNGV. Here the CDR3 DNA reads TGTGCCAGCAGCCCTTCTTGGGGCCCAACTAATGAAAAACTGTTTTTT. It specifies CASSPSWGPTNEKLFF.

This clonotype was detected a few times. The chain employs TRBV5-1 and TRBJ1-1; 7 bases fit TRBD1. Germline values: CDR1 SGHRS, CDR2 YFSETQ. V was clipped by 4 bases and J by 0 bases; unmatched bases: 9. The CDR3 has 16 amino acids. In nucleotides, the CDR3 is TGCGCCAGCAGCCCCAACAGGGGCGAACTGAACACTGAAGCTTTCTTT. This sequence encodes CASSPNRGELNTEAFF.

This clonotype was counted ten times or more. The CDR3 nucleotides read TGTGCCAGCAGTTTTGGGGATGGTAATTCACCCCTCCACTTT. Translation: CASSFGDGNSPLHF. The rearrangement uses TRBV12-3 or TRBV12-4 and TRBJ1-6; D is unresolved. The CDR3 extends over 14 amino acids. V lost 3 bases to trimming and J lost 6 bases, with 9 bases between them.

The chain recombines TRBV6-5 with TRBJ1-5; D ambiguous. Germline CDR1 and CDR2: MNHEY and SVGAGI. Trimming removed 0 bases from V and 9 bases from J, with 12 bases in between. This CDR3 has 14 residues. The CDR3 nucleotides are TGTGCCAGCAGTTACTCTGGACCCGAATGGCCCCAGCATTTT. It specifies CASSYSGPEWPQHF.

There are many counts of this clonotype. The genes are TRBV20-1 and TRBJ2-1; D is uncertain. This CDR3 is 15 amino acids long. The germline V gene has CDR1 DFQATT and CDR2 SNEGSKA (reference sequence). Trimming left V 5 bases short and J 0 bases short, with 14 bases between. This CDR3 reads CSARSLLSSYNEQFF. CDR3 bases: TGCAGTGCTCGGAGCCTCCTTAGCTCCTACAATGAGCAGTTCTTC.

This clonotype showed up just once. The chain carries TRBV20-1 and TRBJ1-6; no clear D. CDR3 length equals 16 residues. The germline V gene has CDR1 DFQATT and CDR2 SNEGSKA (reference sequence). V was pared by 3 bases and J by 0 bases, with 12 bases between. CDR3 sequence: CSASRLVTSYNSPLHF. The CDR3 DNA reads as TGCAGTGCTAGCCGTTTGGTGACCTCCTATAATTCACCCCTCCACTTT.

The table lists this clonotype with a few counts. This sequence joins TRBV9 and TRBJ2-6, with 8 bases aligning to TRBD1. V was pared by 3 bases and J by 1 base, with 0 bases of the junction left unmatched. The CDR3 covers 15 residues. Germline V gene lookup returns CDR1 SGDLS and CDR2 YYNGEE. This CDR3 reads CASSGQGSGANVLTF. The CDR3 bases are TGTGCCAGCAGCGGACAGGGGTCTGGGGCCAACGTCCTGACTTTC.

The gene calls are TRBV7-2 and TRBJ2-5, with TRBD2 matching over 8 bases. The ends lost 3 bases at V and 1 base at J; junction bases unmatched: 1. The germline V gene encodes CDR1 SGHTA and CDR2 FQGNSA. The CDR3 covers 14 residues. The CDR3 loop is CASSFSGAQETQYF. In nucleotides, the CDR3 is TGTGCCAGCAGCTTTAGCGGGGCCCAAGAGACCCAGTACTTC. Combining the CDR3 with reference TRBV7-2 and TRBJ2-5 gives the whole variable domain GAGVSQSPSNKVTEKGKDVELRCDPISGHTALYWYRQSLGQGLEFLIYFQGNSAPDKSGLPSDRFSAERTGGSVSTLTIQRTQQEDSAVYLCASSFSGAQETQYFGPGTRLLVL.

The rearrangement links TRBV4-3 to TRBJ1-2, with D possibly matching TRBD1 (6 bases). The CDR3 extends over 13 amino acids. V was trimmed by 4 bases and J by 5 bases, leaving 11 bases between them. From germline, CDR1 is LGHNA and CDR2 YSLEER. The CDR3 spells CASSREGGYGYTF. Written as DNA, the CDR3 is TGCGCCAGCAGCCGAGAGGGGGGGTATGGCTACACCTTC.

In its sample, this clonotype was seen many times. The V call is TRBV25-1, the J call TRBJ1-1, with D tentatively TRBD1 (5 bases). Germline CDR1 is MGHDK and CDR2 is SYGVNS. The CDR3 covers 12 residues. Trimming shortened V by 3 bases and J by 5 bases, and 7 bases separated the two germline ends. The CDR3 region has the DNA TGTGCCAGCAGTGAGGGGCGGACTGAAGCTTTCTTT. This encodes CASSEGRTEAFF.